These 24 T cell receptor beta chains came from one sample sequenced in a study of regulatory T cells in long-lasting Graves disease. Time point indicated: newly diagnosed GD, antithyroid drugs for less than 3 months. From PBMCs, RNA was extracted and then used to make the TCR library. Combining iRepertoire HTBI primers with Arm-PCR of CDR3 regions, the authors built TCR beta libraries. One entry per CDR3 protein, called by TCRdb with MiXCR from the multiplex PCR reads. Among about 620,000 distinct CDR3 sequences listed, about 16% were seen once. This same sample was also part of a study on T cells in Graves' hyperthyroidism and ophthalmopathy.

Sequencing used peripheral blood mononuclear cells (PBMCs), obtained at new diagnosis, from a patient treated with antithyroid drugs. The source of these receptors is a young woman with Graves disease.

This clonotype was detected many times. This chain connects TRBV20-1 to TRBJ1-2; D possibly corresponds to TRBD1 (5 bases). The CDR3 covers 13 residues. The V gene's germline CDR1 is DFQATT and CDR2 SNEGSKA (reference sequence). V shed 4 bases and J shed 5 bases, with 14 bases lying between them. The CDR3 is CSAKPGTEYGYTF. The CDR3 nucleotides read TGCAGTGCTAAGCCCGGGACGGAGTATGGCTACACCTTC.

This clonotype was detected many times. The rearrangement joins TRBV2 to TRBJ1-2; tentative D call: TRBD1 (5 bases). The CDR3 has 15 residues. Germline CDR1 SNHLY, CDR2 FYNNEI. With 2 bases removed from V and 8 bases from J, the gap between germline ends came to 18 bases. In DNA, the CDR3 is TGTGCCAGCAGTGAATATCAGGGTAGTTCTAAAGGCTACACCTTC. It specifies CASSEYQGSSKGYTF.

V and J are TRBV24-1 and TRBJ1-2, with TRBD1 matching 7 bases. CDR3 size: 15 residues. Germline CDR1 is KGHDR and CDR2 is SFDVKD. Losses at the gene ends were 5 bases for V and 2 bases for J; bases not matched to a gene: 7. In DNA, the CDR3 is TGTGCCACCAGTGGAGCCCCGGGACAGAACTATGGCTACACCTTC. Translating it yields CATSGAPGQNYGYTF.

The chain couples TRBV3-1 to TRBJ2-7, with D possibly being TRBD2 (5 bases). Germline V gives CDR1 LGHDT, CDR2 YNNKEL (reference sequence). This CDR3 is 19 amino acids long. Between the trimmed V and J ends, which lost 4 bases and 0 bases, there was a span of 25 bases. In DNA, the CDR3 is TGTGCCAGCAGCCTTCACTCGGATGTTGGGCGGGCCGCCTCCTACGAGCAGTACTTC. Protein sequence: CASSLHSDVGRAASYEQYF.

This sequence joins TRBV6-2 or TRBV6-3 and TRBJ2-6; 7 positions agree with TRBD1. Unmatched junction bases numbered 9, after V lost 8 bases and J lost 2 bases. The CDR3 length is 16 residues. CDR1 MNHEY and CDR2 SVGEGT come from the germline V gene. CDR3 nucleotides: TGTGCCAGCCGACAGGGAGAGGCTGCTGGGGCCAACGTCCTGACTTTC. As protein: CASRQGEAAGANVLTF.

This clonotype has just a few counts. J is TRBJ2-3 and V is TRBV6-9; TRBD1 might be the D (5 bases). The CDR3 has 15 amino acids. Trimming removed 2 bases at V and 3 bases at J, with 12 bases between. CDR1 is MNHGY and CDR2 is SVAAGI in the germline V gene. Here the CDR3 DNA reads TGTGCCAGCAGTTATAGCAGGGCGAGGACAGATACGCAGTATTTT. This encodes CASSYSRARTDTQYF.

In this sample, this clonotype turned up a few times. This rearrangement joins TRBV19 to TRBJ2-1; D is ambiguous. The V and J ends lost 7 bases and 4 bases respectively, with 11 bases between them. Per the germline V gene, CDR1 is LNHDA and CDR2 is SQIVND (reference sequence). The CDR3 runs to 13 residues. CDR3 loop: CASKTDGYNEQFF. CDR3 nucleotides: TGTGCCAGTAAAACGGACGGATACAATGAGCAGTTCTTC.

This clonotype appeared a few times. The chain combines TRBV2 with TRBJ2-1, with 10 bases aligning to TRBD2. The V gene end was trimmed by 4 bases and the J gene end by 7 bases; junction bases not matched to a gene: 7. CDR3 length: 15 amino acids. Germline V lookup: CDR1 SNHLY, CDR2 FYNNEI. CDR3 sequence: CASSALAGNINEQFF. The CDR3 DNA reads TGTGCCAGCAGTGCACTAGCGGGGAATATTAATGAGCAGTTCTTC.

There are many counts of this clonotype. The chain joins TRBV28 to TRBJ2-7; 12 nucleotides match TRBD2. Losses at the gene ends were 6 bases for V and 3 bases for J; bases not matched to a gene: 6. Germline CDR1 MDHEN, CDR2 SYDVKM. The CDR3 runs 15 residues. The CDR3 here is CASSLLAGGVYEQYF. The CDR3 DNA follows: TGTGCCAGCAGCCTCCTAGCGGGAGGGGTCTACGAGCAGTACTTC.

Details on this clonotype: One base away lies a much larger clone, so this may be a sequencing read error. The chain has TRBV12-3 or TRBV12-4 and TRBJ1-1; D call uncertain. This CDR3 contains 12 residues. This CDR3 is CASSFRSGPGPF. CDR3 coding DNA: TGTGCCAGCAGTTTCCGCAGTGGACCGGGTCCCTTT.

This clonotype showed up many times. The chain is built from TRBV6-1 and TRBJ2-2; D is perhaps TRBD1 (5 bases). This CDR3 is 16 amino acids long. Looked up from germline, CDR1 is MNHNS and CDR2 is SASEGT. V gave up 4 bases and J gave up 4 bases, with 16 bases separating them. The CDR3 loop reads CASSVSRVPTTGELFF. The CDR3 coding sequence is TGTGCCAGCAGTGTGTCCAGGGTCCCCACCACCGGGGAGCTGTTTTTT.

The rearrangement links TRBV15 to TRBJ1-2, with D possibly TRBD1 on 5 matching bases. Germline CDR1 is LNHNV and CDR2 is YYDKDF (reference sequence). Trimming pared 0 bases from V and 2 bases from J, leaving 7 bases between. This CDR3 spans 14 amino acids. As DNA, the CDR3 is TGTGCCACCAGCAGAGATACAGGAAACTATGGCTACACCTTC. This gives the protein CATSRDTGNYGYTF.

In regard to this clonotype: A read error is possible here, since a much larger clone lies one base away. V is TRBV15 and J is TRBJ1-2; D is unclear. The CDR3 is 13 amino acids. The germline V gene encodes CDR1 LNHNV and CDR2 YYDKDF (reference sequence). CDR3 region: CATSRDRRGGYAF. The CDR3 nucleotides read TGTGCCACCAGCAGAGATCGTCGAGGTGGCTACGCCTTC.

This clonotype appeared a few times. The chain recombines TRBV20-1 with TRBJ1-1; possible D gene TRBD1, 5 bases. This CDR3 has 14 residues. The V gene lost 6 bases and the J gene lost 3 bases, with 17 bases spanning the gap. Germline V gene sequence: CDR1 DFQATT, CDR2 SNEGSKA (reference sequence). The CDR3 bases are TGCAGTGCCCCCTCGGGGGGTTGGGACACTGAAGCTTTCTTT. Translating gives CSAPSGGWDTEAFF.

The table lists this clonotype with a few counts. The CDR3 spells CASSIQQGAKNIQYF. The DNA of the CDR3 is TGTGCCAGCAGTATACAACAGGGAGCCAAAAACATTCAGTACTTC. This chain links TRBV28 with TRBJ2-4, with a possible D match to TRBD1 (6 bases). There are 15 residues in the CDR3. CDR1 and CDR2 from the germline V gene are MDHEN and SYDVKM. V was shortened by 5 bases and J by 0 bases, with 11 bases between the two germline ends.

This clonotype was recorded many times. CDR3 nucleotides: TGTGCCAGCAGTGAAGATGCTTGGAACGTTCGAAGCTCCTACAATGAGCAGTTCTTC. Protein sequence: CASSEDAWNVRSSYNEQFF. The chain employs TRBV6-1 and TRBJ2-1, with no clear D. Germline CDR1 MNHNS, CDR2 SASEGT. With 1 base removed from V and 0 bases from J, the gap between germline ends came to 19 bases. This CDR3 spans 19 amino acids.

This clonotype was detected ten times or more. The chain combines TRBV28 with TRBJ2-1; 10 positions match TRBD2. V gave up 8 bases and J gave up 3 bases; unmatched junction bases: 10. Germline CDR1 is MDHEN and CDR2 is SYDVKM. There are 16 residues in the CDR3. In DNA, the CDR3 is TGTGCCAGCCCCCCTCCCCGACTAGCGGGCTACAATGAGCAGTTCTTC. Protein product: CASPPPRLAGYNEQFF. The complete variable domain, with remaining parts taken from reference TRBV28 and TRBJ2-1, reads DVKVTQSSRYLVKRTGEKVFLECVQDMDHENMFWYRQDPGLGLRLIYFSYDVKMKEKGDIPEGYSVSREKKERFSLILESASTNQTSMYLCASPPPRLAGYNEQFFGPGTRLTVL.

The chain combines TRBV29-1 with TRBJ2-3; 7 positions agree with TRBD1. This CDR3 spans 14 amino acids. Germline assignment: CDR1 SQVTM and CDR2 ANQGSEA. The V segment lost 6 bases and the J segment 5 bases; nucleotides outside the gene matches: 11. The CDR3 sequence is CSVYGTESGDTQYF. In nucleotides, the CDR3 is TGCAGCGTCTATGGGACAGAGAGCGGAGATACGCAGTATTTT.

This clonotype was seen a few times. The chain combines TRBV9 with TRBJ1-5; tentative D call: TRBD1 (6 bases). CDR1 SGDLS and CDR2 YYNGEE come from the germline V gene. This CDR3 has 14 residues. The V gene lost 4 bases and the J gene lost 4 bases, with 12 bases spanning the gap. The CDR3 here is CASSPGDGNQPQHF. As DNA, the CDR3 is TGTGCCAGCAGCCCAGGGGACGGAAATCAGCCCCAGCATTTT.

This clonotype was counted many times. The chain recombines TRBV30 with TRBJ1-2; D possibly corresponds to TRBD1 (6 bases). Trimming removed 5 bases from V and 2 bases from J, with 9 bases in between. The CDR3 is 12 residues long. Germline V gene sequence: CDR1 GTSNPN, CDR2 SVGIG (reference sequence). CDR3 amino acids: CAWDGQNYGYTF. The CDR3 DNA follows: TGTGCCTGGGATGGACAGAACTATGGCTACACCTTC.

This chain connects TRBV30 to TRBJ1-1; D uncertain. The V gene's germline CDR1 is GTSNPN and CDR2 SVGIG (reference sequence). This CDR3 comprises 14 residues. The V end was cut by 0 bases, the J end by 6 bases, with 14 bases between. CDR3 region: CAWSVPPRESEAFF. CDR3 coding DNA: TGTGCCTGGAGTGTACCCCCGAGGGAGTCTGAAGCTTTCTTT.

Only a few counts were recorded for this clonotype. V is TRBV2 and J is TRBJ1-6, with D hard to call. The CDR3 loop spans 14 amino acids. The germline CDR1 and CDR2 sequences are SNHLY and FYNNEI. Trimming removed 7 bases from V and 5 bases from J, with 12 bases in between. The CDR3 DNA reads as TGTGCCAGCAATTTTGGGCAGAATAATTCACCCCTCCACTTT. Translation gives CASNFGQNNSPLHF.

The chain couples TRBV29-1 to TRBJ2-7, with D hard to call. V lost 1 base, J lost 4 bases, and 17 bases lay in between. The CDR3 runs 15 residues. CDR1 and CDR2 (germline): SQVTM, ANQGSEA. This chain's CDR3 is CSVEGATSSIYEQYF. The DNA of the CDR3 is TGCAGCGTTGAAGGGGCAACTTCATCCATATACGAGCAGTACTTC.

This clonotype was seen more than once but under ten times. The chain joins TRBV4-1 to TRBJ2-2; TRBD2 matches at 9 bases. The V and J ends lost 4 bases and 1 base, in that order; junction bases with no gene match: 10. CDR1 MGHRA and CDR2 YSYEKL come from the germline V gene. CDR3 size: 18 residues. CDR3 sequence: CASSLRGIAGENTGELFF. The CDR3 nucleotides are TGCGCCAGCAGCCTCAGGGGGATAGCGGGGGAGAACACCGGGGAGCTGTTTTTT.